This entry concerns a single T cell receptor beta chain. As yet, its antigen is unknown. This specimen belongs to a study of TIL therapy for anti-PD-1-resistant metastatic lung cancer. In the study overall: Median tumor PD-L1 proportion score was about 5.9%.

The CDR3 loop spans 14 amino acids. Germline-derived CDR1 and CDR2 are LNHDA and SQIVND (reference sequence). Trimming stripped 4 bases from V and 8 bases from J, with 15 bases between. Study-wide points: Treatment-naive, never-smoker and oncogene-addicted patients were overrepresented in this highly selected cohort. Infused TIL clonotypes partially replaced the baseline blood repertoire, then decayed over months.

The time point is: pre-treatment sample, taken before nivolumab and TIL therapy. Patients were adults with stage 4 NSCLC. The libraries were made with immunoSEQ v3. Sequencing was performed with immunoSEQ multiplex PCR; in TCRdb, only in-frame clones are kept and a portion is missing. The data contain around 33,000 clones, about 79% of them singletons. Sequencing used blood, obtained at baseline. This TCR was sampled from a woman between 30 and 80 years old with non-small cell lung cancer. The chain carries TRBV19 and TRBJ2-1; no firm D call. CDR3 residues: CASSTQSANHEQFF. The CDR3, as DNA: TGTGCCAGTAGTACCCAATCGGCTAACCATGAGCAGTTCTTC.